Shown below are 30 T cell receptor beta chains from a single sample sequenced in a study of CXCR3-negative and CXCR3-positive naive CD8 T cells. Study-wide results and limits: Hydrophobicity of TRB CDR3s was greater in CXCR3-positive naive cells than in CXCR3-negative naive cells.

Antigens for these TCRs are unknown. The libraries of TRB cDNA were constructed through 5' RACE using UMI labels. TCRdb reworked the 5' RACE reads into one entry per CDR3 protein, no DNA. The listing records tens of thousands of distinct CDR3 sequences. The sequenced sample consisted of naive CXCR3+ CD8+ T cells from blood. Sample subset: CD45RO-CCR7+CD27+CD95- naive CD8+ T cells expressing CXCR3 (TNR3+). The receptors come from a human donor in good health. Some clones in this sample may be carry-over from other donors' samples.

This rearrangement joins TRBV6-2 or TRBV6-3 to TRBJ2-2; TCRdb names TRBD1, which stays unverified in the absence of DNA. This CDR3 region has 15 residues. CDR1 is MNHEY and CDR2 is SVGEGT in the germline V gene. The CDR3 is CASTSGTLEAGELFF.

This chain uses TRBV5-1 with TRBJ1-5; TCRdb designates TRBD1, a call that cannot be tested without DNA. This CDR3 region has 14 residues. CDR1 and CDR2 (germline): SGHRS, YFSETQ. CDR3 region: CASSRTGPNQPQHF.

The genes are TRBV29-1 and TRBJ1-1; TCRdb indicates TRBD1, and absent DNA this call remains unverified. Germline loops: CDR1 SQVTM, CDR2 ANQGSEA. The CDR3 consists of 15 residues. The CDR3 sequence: CSVEDPGRENTEAFF.

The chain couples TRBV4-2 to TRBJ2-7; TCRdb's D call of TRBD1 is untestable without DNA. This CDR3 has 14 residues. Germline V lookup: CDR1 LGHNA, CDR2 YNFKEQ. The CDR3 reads CASSPRASSYEQYF.

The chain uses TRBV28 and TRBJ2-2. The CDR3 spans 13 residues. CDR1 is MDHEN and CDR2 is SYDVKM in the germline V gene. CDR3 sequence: CATYHTNTGELFF.

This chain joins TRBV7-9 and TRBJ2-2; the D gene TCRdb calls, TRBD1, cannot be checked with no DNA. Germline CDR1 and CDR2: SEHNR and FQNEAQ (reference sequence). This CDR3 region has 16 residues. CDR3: CASSFLTGGPSGELFF.

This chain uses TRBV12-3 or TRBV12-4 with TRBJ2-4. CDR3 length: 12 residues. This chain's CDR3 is CASSFNKNIQYF.

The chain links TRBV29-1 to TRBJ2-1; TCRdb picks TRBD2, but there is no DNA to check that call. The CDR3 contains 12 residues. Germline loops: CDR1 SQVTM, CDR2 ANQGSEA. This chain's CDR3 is CSVDIGPHEQFF.

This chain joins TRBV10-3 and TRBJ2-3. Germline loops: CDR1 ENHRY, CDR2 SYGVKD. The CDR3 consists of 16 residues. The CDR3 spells CAISESASASTDTQYF.

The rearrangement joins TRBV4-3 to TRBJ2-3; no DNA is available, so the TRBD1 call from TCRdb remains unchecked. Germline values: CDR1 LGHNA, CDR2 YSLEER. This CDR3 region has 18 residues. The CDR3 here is CASSQDELTSVPTDTQYF.

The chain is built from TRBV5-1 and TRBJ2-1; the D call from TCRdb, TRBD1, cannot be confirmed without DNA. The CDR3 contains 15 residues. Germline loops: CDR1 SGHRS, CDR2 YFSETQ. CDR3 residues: CASSLGAGAPGEQFF.

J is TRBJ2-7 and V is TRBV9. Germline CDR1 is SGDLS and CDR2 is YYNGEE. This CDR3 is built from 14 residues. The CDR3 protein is CASSPTRTSYEQYF.

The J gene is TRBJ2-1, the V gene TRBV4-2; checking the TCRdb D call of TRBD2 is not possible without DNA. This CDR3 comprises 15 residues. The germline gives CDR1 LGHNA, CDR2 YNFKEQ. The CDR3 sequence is CASSQQGGTYNEQFF.

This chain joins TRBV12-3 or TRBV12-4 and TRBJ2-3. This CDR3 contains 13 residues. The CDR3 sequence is CASSFTATDTQYF.

This CDR3 is CSVEGLAGFVLDNEQFF. The chain links TRBV29-1 to TRBJ2-1; TCRdb's D call of TRBD2 is untestable without DNA. Germline V gene lookup returns CDR1 SQVTM and CDR2 ANQGSEA. The CDR3 spans 17 residues.

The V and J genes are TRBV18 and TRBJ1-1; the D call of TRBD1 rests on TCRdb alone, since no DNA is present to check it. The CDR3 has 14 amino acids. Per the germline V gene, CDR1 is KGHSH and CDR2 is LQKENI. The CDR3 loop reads CASSPGQVNTEAFF.

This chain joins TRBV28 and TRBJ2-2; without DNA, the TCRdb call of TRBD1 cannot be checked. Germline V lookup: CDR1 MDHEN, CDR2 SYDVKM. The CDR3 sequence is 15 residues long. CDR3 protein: CASSSDRDDTGELFF.

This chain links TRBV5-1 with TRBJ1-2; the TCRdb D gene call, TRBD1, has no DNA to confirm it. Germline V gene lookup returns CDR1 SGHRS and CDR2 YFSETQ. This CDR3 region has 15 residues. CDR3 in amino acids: CASSPTPDRDHGYTF.

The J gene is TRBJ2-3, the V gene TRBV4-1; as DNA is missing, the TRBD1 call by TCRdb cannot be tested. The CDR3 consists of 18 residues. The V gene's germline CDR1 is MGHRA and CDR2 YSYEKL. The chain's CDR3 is CASSQLPEPGDLPYTQYF.

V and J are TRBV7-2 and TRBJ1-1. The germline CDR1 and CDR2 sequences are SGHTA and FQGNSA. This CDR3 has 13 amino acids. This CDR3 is CASSLGAGNEAFF.

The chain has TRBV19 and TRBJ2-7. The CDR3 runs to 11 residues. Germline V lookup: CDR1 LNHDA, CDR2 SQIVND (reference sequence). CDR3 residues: CASSGYYEQYF. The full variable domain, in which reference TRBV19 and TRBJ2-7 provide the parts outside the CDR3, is DGGITQSPKYLFRKEGQNVTLSCEQNLNHDAMYWYRQDPGQGLRLIYYSQIVNDFQKGDIAEGYSVSREKKESFPLTVTSAQKNPTAFYLCASSGYYEQYFGPGTRLTVT.

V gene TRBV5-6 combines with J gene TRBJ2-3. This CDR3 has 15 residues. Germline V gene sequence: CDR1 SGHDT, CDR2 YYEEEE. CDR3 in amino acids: CASSLGGEHTDTQYF. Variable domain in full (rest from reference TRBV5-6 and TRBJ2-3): DAGVTQSPTHLIKTRGQQVTLRCSPKSGHDTVSWYQQALGQGPQFIFQYYEEEERQRGNFPDRFSGHQFPNYSSELNVNALLLGDSALYLCASSLGGEHTDTQYFGPGTRLTVL.

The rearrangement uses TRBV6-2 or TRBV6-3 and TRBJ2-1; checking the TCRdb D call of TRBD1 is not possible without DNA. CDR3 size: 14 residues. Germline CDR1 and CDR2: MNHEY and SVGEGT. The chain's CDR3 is CASSPRGSYNEQFF.

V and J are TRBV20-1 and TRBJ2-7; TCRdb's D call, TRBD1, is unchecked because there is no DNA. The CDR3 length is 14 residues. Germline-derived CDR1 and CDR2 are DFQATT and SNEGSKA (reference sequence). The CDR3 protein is CSAPDRDRGYEQYF.

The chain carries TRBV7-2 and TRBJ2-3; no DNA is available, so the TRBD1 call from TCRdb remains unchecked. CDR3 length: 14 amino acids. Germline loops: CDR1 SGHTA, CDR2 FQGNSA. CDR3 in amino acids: CASISREGIDTQYF.

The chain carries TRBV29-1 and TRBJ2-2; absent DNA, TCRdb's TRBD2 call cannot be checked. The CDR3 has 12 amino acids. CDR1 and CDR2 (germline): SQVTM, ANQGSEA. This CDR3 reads CSVAVDTGELFF.

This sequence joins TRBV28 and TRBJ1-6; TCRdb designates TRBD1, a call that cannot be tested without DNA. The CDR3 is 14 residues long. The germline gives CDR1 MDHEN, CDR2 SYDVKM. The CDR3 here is CASIRDRRNSPLHF.

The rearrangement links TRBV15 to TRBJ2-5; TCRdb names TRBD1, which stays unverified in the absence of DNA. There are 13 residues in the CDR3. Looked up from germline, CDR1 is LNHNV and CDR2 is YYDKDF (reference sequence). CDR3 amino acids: CATSPRGSETQYF.

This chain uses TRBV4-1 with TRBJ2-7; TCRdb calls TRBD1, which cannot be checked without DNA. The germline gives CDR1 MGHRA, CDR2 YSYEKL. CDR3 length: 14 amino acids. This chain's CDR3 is CASSPGTFGYEQYF.

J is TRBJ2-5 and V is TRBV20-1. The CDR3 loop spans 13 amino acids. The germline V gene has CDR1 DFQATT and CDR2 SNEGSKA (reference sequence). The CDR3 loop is CSSGSWVGETQYF.